This TCR beta chain was retrieved from a study of T-cell memory formation after mild COVID-19. MiXCR was run by TCRdb on the 5' RACE reads, yielding one entry per CDR3 protein. Of 560,000 or so distinct CDR3 sequences in the sample, 15% to 20% were seen once. V was pared by 2 bases and J by 1 base, with 12 bases between. The germline V gene has CDR1 KGHSH and CDR2 LQKENI. This CDR3 has 15 amino acids. The chain employs TRBV18 and TRBJ2-7, with D perhaps matching TRBD2 (7 bases). This sequence originates from an adult woman who had mild COVID-19 (a few samples of this study predate the infection). Cell type and time point are not known. The sequenced sample consisted of PBMCs or a T cell subset sorted from them (not recorded which). CDR3 region: CASSPGGGISYEQYF. CDR3 in DNA: TGTGCCAGCTCACCAGGGGGGGGCATTTCCTACGAGCAGTACTTC.